Below, 29 T cell receptor beta chains from the same sample are listed, as sequenced in a study of blood T cell repertoires in COVID-19. Only in-frame clones appear in the TCRdb table, and some are missing; sequencing was by immunoSEQ multiplex PCR. This table holds some 220,000 clones, 75% to 85% found once. Sequenced material: peripheral blood. These TCRs come from a man between 50 and 59 years old with active or convalescent COVID-19.

The chain recombines TRBV19 with TRBJ2-1; 13 nucleotides align to TRBD2. Germline values: CDR1 LNHDA, CDR2 SQIVND (reference sequence). V shed 6 bases and J 5 bases; nucleotides not matched to a gene: 7. The CDR3 runs to 16 residues. The CDR3 loop is CASRPLAGGPHNEQFF. CDR3 sequence (DNA): TGTGCCAGTAGACCACTAGCGGGAGGGCCCCACAATGAGCAGTTCTTC.

This chain joins TRBV27 and TRBJ2-1, with 7 bases fitting TRBD1. Germline V gene data show CDR1 as MNHEY and CDR2 as SMNVEV (reference sequence). This CDR3 region has 16 residues. J lost 0 bases, V lost 6 bases, and 8 bases had no gene match. CDR3 sequence: CASRSGRDSSYNEQFF. CDR3 in DNA: TGTGCCAGCAGATCCGGCCGGGACAGCTCCTACAATGAGCAGTTCTTC.

V usage is TRBV2 and J usage is TRBJ2-2; D ambiguous. Germline lookup yields CDR1 SNHLY and CDR2 FYNNEI. CDR3 length: 14 residues. V lost 4 bases and J 0 bases, leaving 6 bases between the germline ends. The CDR3: CASSATTNTGELFF. CDR3 DNA sequence: TGTGCCAGCAGTGCGACAACGAACACCGGGGAGCTGTTTTTT.

The chain uses TRBV2 and TRBJ1-6; D is ambiguous. Trimming cost V 4 bases and J 0 bases, with 13 bases left between them. Germline V lookup: CDR1 SNHLY, CDR2 FYNNEI. This CDR3 spans 17 amino acids. The chain's CDR3 is CASSAERVSSYNSPLHF. The CDR3 DNA sequence: TGTGCCAGCAGTGCGGAGAGGGTCAGCTCCTATAATTCACCCCTCCACTTT.

This chain connects TRBV3-1 (or the pseudogene TRBV3-2) to TRBJ1-2; D might be TRBD1 (6 bases). The CDR3 extends over 18 amino acids. Trimming took off 0 bases at V and 0 bases at J, with 17 bases between the two ends. CDR1 LGHDT and CDR2 YNNKEL come from the germline V gene (reference sequence). The CDR3: CASSQDLVGAVPNYGYTF. The CDR3 DNA reads as TGTGCCAGCAGCCAAGATTTGGTGGGGGCCGTACCTAACTATGGCTACACCTTC.

A single count supports this clone. The chain carries TRBV5-4 and TRBJ2-5; D is undetermined. Looked up from germline, CDR1 is SGHNT and CDR2 is YYREEE (reference sequence). V lost 0 bases and J 3 bases, leaving 9 bases between the germline ends. CDR3 size: 14 residues. The CDR3 protein is CASSLVGSKETQYF. The CDR3 DNA reads TGTGCCAGCAGCTTGGTGGGCAGCAAAGAGACCCAGTACTTC.

The V and J genes are TRBV6-6 and TRBJ2-5; D might be TRBD2 (7 bases). The CDR3 totals 16 residues. V lost 6 bases, J lost 1 base, and 18 bases lay in between. Per the germline V gene, CDR1 is MNHNY and CDR2 is SVGAGI (reference sequence). CDR3 region: CASSPGGGGRQETQYF. CDR3 DNA sequence: TGTGCCAGCAGCCCCGGAGGGGGGGGCCGCCAAGAGACCCAGTACTTC.

The gene calls are TRBV3-1 (or the pseudogene TRBV3-2) and TRBJ1-1, with a weak D call TRBD1 (6 bases). The CDR3 covers 13 residues. Germline CDR1 and CDR2: LGHDT and YNNKEL (reference sequence). Trimming cost V 1 base and J 4 bases, with 7 bases left between them. The DNA for the CDR3 is TGTGCCAGCAGCCAAGCCAGGGGCACTGAAGCTTTCTTT. Amino acid sequence: CASSQARGTEAFF.

This clone was seen just once. The chain is built from TRBV5-1 and TRBJ2-7; perhaps TRBD1 as D (6 bases). This CDR3 has 16 residues. V dropped 3 bases and J dropped 3 bases, with 19 bases sitting between them. The V gene's germline CDR1 is SGHRS and CDR2 YFSETQ. The CDR3 nucleotides read TGCGCCAGCAGCTCCACCGGGGACACTACTCTCTACGAGCAGTACTTC. Protein product: CASSSTGDTTLYEQYF.

The chain joins TRBV4-3 to TRBJ2-1; D perhaps matches TRBD2 (6 bases). Per the germline V gene, CDR1 is LGHNA and CDR2 is YSLEER. The V end was cut by 4 bases, the J end by 4 bases, with 29 bases between. The length of the CDR3 is 20 residues. The CDR3 protein is CASSPSFGGLPGAFYNEQFF. The CDR3 DNA reads TGCGCCAGCAGCCCTAGCTTCGGGGGTTTGCCGGGAGCCTTTTACAATGAGCAGTTCTTC.

The chain is built from TRBV2 and TRBJ1-1; TRBD1 matches at 7 bases. V lost 6 bases and J lost 1; bases outside the gene matches: 8. The CDR3 sequence is 15 residues long. CDR1 is SNHLY, CDR2 FYNNEI, per germline. The CDR3 DNA follows: TGTGCCAGCAGGTCGTCCGGGACAGAGAACACTGAAGCTTTCTTT. Translation: CASRSSGTENTEAFF.

V usage is TRBV7-2 and J usage is TRBJ2-1, with 10 bases identical to TRBD2. CDR1 and CDR2 from the germline V gene are SGHTA and FQGNSA. The CDR3 extends over 19 amino acids. Unmatched junction bases numbered 19, after V lost 7 bases and J lost 4 bases. The CDR3 DNA is TGTGCCAGCAAGGGGGCCAGCCAGCTAGCGGGGGCCCATTACAATGAGCAGTTCTTC. Translated, it gives CASKGASQLAGAHYNEQFF.

The J gene is TRBJ2-1, the V gene TRBV27, with 7 nucleotides matching TRBD2. The CDR3 extends over 14 amino acids. V dropped 5 bases and J dropped 3; count of bases not matched to a gene: 4. Per germline, CDR1 MNHEY and CDR2 SMNVEV (reference sequence). CDR3 bases: TGTGCCAGCAGTCACCGGACTAGCTACAATGAGCAGTTCTTC. This encodes CASSHRTSYNEQFF.

This chain joins TRBV18 and TRBJ1-1, with D maybe TRBD1 (6 bases). V gave up 4 bases and J gave up 4 bases, with 13 bases separating them. The CDR3 runs 14 residues. Germline V CDR1 and CDR2: KGHSH, LQKENI. CDR3 sequence: CASSLSTGPTEAFF. In DNA, the CDR3 is TGTGCCAGCTCACTGAGTACAGGGCCCACTGAAGCTTTCTTT.

This clone was detected a few times. This rearrangement joins TRBV5-5 to TRBJ2-1; D remains ambiguous. V lost 1 base and J 7 bases, leaving 15 bases between the germline ends. This CDR3 spans 15 amino acids. The germline V gene has CDR1 SGHKS and CDR2 YYEKEE (reference sequence). The CDR3 region is CASSLFGFPLNEQFF. Written as DNA, the CDR3 is TGTGCCAGCAGCTTGTTCGGTTTTCCCCTAAATGAGCAGTTCTTC.

The genes are TRBV20-1 and TRBJ1-5; the D gene is possibly TRBD1 (6 bases). Trimming left V 3 bases short and J 1 base short, with 13 bases between. CDR1 DFQATT and CDR2 SNEGSKA come from the germline V gene (reference sequence). This CDR3 spans 15 amino acids. CDR3 protein: CSASRLGASNQPQHF. In DNA form, the CDR3 reads TGCAGTGCTAGTAGGCTGGGGGCGAGCAATCAGCCCCAGCATTTT.

V is TRBV5-1 and J is TRBJ2-3, with D possibly being TRBD2 (5 bases). The CDR3 consists of 14 residues. V gave up 1 base and J gave up 4 bases, with 10 bases separating them. CDR1 SGHRS and CDR2 YFSETQ come from the germline V gene. The CDR3, as DNA: TGCGCCAGCAGCTTGTTTGCGGGTGCAGATACGCAGTATTTT. It encodes CASSLFAGADTQYF.

The gene calls are TRBV2 and TRBJ2-7; D may be TRBD1 (6 bases). The germline CDR1 and CDR2 sequences are SNHLY and FYNNEI. V was clipped by 10 bases and J by 8 bases, with 15 bases between them. This CDR3 comprises 11 residues. CDR3 in DNA: TGTGCCACCCAAAGGACAGACCAGCAGTACGTC. Its translation: CATQRTDQQYV.

This chain connects TRBV7-8 to TRBJ1-1; D is ambiguous. Germline V lookup: CDR1 SGHVS, CDR2 FQNEAQ. V was cut by 5 bases and J by 5 bases, with 12 bases left in between. CDR3 length: 13 residues. The CDR3 loop reads CASSPVMRTEAFF. CDR3 nucleotide sequence: TGTGCCAGCAGCCCCGTGATGCGAACTGAAGCTTTCTTT.

The rearrangement joins TRBV7-2 to TRBJ2-1; 7 bases align to TRBD2. Trimming took 3 bases from V and 4 from J; bases not matched to a gene: 18. Germline V gives CDR1 SGHTA, CDR2 FQGNSA. The CDR3 runs to 19 residues. The CDR3 loop reads CASSFYPRRGRARYNEQFF. CDR3 DNA sequence: TGTGCCAGCAGCTTTTACCCCCGTCGAGGGAGGGCCAGGTACAATGAGCAGTTCTTC.

This clone has a handful of counts. Written as DNA, the CDR3 is TGTGCCAGCAGTTACGCGGGCATACGAACCGGGGAGCTGTTTTTT. Translation: CASSYAGIRTGELFF. This rearrangement joins TRBV6-2 or TRBV6-3 to TRBJ2-2; D is possibly TRBD2 (5 bases). Between the trimmed V and J ends, which lost 2 bases and 5 bases, there was a span of 12 bases. The CDR3 is 15 amino acids. CDR1 MNHEY and CDR2 SVGEGT come from the germline V gene.

This chain joins TRBV9 and TRBJ1-4; a possible D gene is TRBD1 (6 bases). This CDR3 is built from 15 residues. The germline V gene encodes CDR1 SGDLS and CDR2 YYNGEE. Trimming shortened V by 7 bases and J by 0 bases, and 13 bases separated the two germline ends. The CDR3 protein is CASATGGATNEKLFF. As DNA, the CDR3 is TGTGCCAGCGCCACGGGGGGCGCAACTAATGAAAAACTGTTTTTT.

This rearrangement joins TRBV5-1 to TRBJ2-1; 7 bases are a match to TRBD2. V gave up 6 bases and J gave up 5 bases; unmatched junction bases: 2. The CDR3 contains 12 residues. Germline CDR1 is SGHRS and CDR2 is YFSETQ. The CDR3 loop reads CASTLADNEQFF. CDR3 coding DNA: TGCGCCAGCACCCTAGCGGACAATGAGCAGTTCTTC.

CDR3 in DNA: TGTGCCAGTAGTATTGCGGGGTCCACCGGGGAGCTGTTTTTT. Translated: CASSIAGSTGELFF. V gene TRBV19 combines with J gene TRBJ2-2; TRBD2 might be the D (6 bases). Trimming removed 3 bases from V and 4 bases from J, with 9 bases in between. This CDR3 comprises 14 residues. CDR1 is LNHDA and CDR2 is SQIVND in the germline V gene (reference sequence). The variable domain in full, with the rest retrieved from reference TRBV19 and TRBJ2-2, is DGGITQSPKYLFRKEGQNVTLSCEQNLNHDAMYWYRQDPGQGLRLIYYSQIVNDFQKGDIAEGYSVSREKKESFPLTVTSAQKNPTAFYLCASSIAGSTGELFFGEGSRLTVL.

The chain carries TRBV29-1 and TRBJ2-5; D not certain. Germline V gene sequence: CDR1 SQVTM, CDR2 ANQGSEA. CDR3 size: 14 residues. V was trimmed by 0 bases and J by 2 bases, leaving 10 bases between them. CDR3 sequence: CSVEDLQYQETQYF. The CDR3 bases are TGCAGCGTTGAAGATCTGCAGTATCAAGAGACCCAGTACTTC.

V and J are TRBV6-5 and TRBJ1-2; 11 bases map to TRBD1. Unmatched junction bases numbered 9, after V lost 3 bases and J lost 6 bases. This CDR3 has 16 residues. Per the germline V gene, CDR1 is MNHEY and CDR2 is SVGAGI. CDR3 DNA: TGTGCCAGCAGTTATTCAGGGGACAGGGGGTCTGATGGCTACACCTTC. Translating gives CASSYSGDRGSDGYTF.

V and J are TRBV2 and TRBJ1-2; 9 bases match TRBD1. This CDR3 has 13 residues. J was trimmed by 6 bases and V by 8 bases; bases with no gene match: 7. Germline V CDR1 and CDR2: SNHLY, FYNNEI. The CDR3 coding sequence is TGTGCCAGCGCAGGGACAGGGATGCATGGCTACACCTTC. Translation gives CASAGTGMHGYTF.

The V call is TRBV9, the J call TRBJ1-6, with TRBD1 matching 7 bases. Germline values: CDR1 SGDLS, CDR2 YYNGEE. This CDR3 is 15 amino acids long. V trimming: 3 bases; J trimming: 7 bases; junction bases outside the gene matches: 7. Written as DNA, the CDR3 is TGTGCCAGCAGCGCCGCCGGGACAGCAAATTCACCCCTCCACTTT. Amino acid sequence: CASSAAGTANSPLHF. Filled out from reference TRBV9 and TRBJ1-6, the complete variable domain reads DSGVTQTPKHLITATGQRVTLRCSPRSGDLSVYWYQQSLDQGLQFLIQYYNGEERAKGNILERFSAQQFPDLHSELNLSSLELGDSALYFCASSAAGTANSPLHFGNGTRLTVT.

This clone was counted once. The chain links TRBV5-1 to TRBJ1-1; D may be TRBD1 (6 bases). Trimming took 0 bases from V and 4 from J, leaving 10 bases between them. This CDR3 has 14 amino acids. Germline CDR1 and CDR2: SGHRS and YFSETQ. The CDR3 here is CASSLVEGGTEAFF. For the CDR3, the DNA is TGCGCCAGCAGCTTGGTCGAAGGGGGCACTGAAGCTTTCTTT.